This T cell receptor (beta chain) came from a study of T cells in Graves' hyperthyroidism and ophthalmopathy. Turning to the study itself: Peripheral blood was acquired at first diagnosis, ahead of any therapy whatsoever.

Trimming pared 0 bases from V and 1 base from J, leaving 15 bases between. Germline lookup yields CDR1 DFQATT and CDR2 SNEGSKA (reference sequence). The CDR3 contains 16 residues. It was RNA transcripts that yielded the amplified TCR beta CDR3 regions. HTBI primers were the set used in a first-round RT-PCR of the TCR CDR3. TCRdb re-derived calls from the multiplex PCR reads in MiXCR, one entry per CDR3 protein. Of fewer than 600,000 distinct CDR3 sequences listed, around an eighth were seen once; the top ten hold less than 20%. This clonotype was detected ten times or more. The sample comprised blood. The TCR comes from a young woman with Graves' hyperthyroidism. V usage is TRBV20-1 and J usage is TRBJ1-1; D not resolved. The CDR3 loop reads CSARDPTAIWNTEAFF. The DNA for the CDR3 is TGCAGTGCTAGAGACCCAACGGCGATCTGGAACACTGAAGCTTTCTTT.